The clone carrying this T cell receptor beta chain came up a few times. This sample stems from a study of blood T cell repertoires in COVID-19. Study-wide context: Material from acute and convalescent COVID-19 was sourced from the United States, Italy and Spain.

Germline V gene lookup returns CDR1 MGHRA and CDR2 YSYEKL. The CDR3 sequence is 15 residues long. V lost 5 bases, J lost 2 bases, and 5 bases stayed unmatched. A Seattle source enrolled patients during active infection and followed them longitudinally. Original processing notes: Estimates of nucleated cell counts were drawn from the amplification of reference gene primers. The assay was immunoSEQ multiplex PCR, and TCRdb's table has in-frame clones only and misses some. V and J calls and clone size are given by that table; D and trimming were obtained from the DNA. Of about 160,000 clones in the sample, roughly 84% were seen once.

Source material: peripheral blood. J is TRBJ1-5 and V is TRBV4-1; 8 bases agree with TRBD1. This receptor was identified in an elderly man with COVID-19, enrolled during active disease. The CDR3 loop reads CASSFQTGGNQPQHF. The CDR3 nucleotides read TGCGCCAGCAGCTTTCAGACAGGGGGCAATCAGCCCCAGCATTTT.